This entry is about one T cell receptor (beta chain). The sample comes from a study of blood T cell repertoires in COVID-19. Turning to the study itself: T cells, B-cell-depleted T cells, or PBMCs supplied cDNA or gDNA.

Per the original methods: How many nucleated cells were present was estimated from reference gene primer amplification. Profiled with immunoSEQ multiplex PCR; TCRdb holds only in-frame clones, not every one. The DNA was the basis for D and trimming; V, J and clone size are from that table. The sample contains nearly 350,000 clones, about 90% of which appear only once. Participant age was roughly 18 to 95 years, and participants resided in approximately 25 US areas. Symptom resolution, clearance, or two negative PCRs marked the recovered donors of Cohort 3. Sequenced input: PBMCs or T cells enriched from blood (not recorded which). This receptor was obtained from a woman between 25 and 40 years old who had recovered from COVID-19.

The CDR3 sequence: CASSLDWTVVNQPQHF. In nucleotides, the CDR3 is TGTGCCAGCAGCTTGGACTGGACGGTAGTCAATCAGCCCCAGCATTTT. The J gene is TRBJ1-5, the V gene TRBV28; no firm D call. Per the germline V gene, CDR1 is MDHEN and CDR2 is SYDVKM. Trimming left V 6 bases short and J 3 bases short, with 18 bases between. CDR3 length: 16 residues.